This is a list of T cell receptor beta chains from one sample in a study of blood T cell repertoires in COVID-19. Generated by immunoSEQ multiplex PCR, the TCRdb table keeps only in-frame clones and is missing some. This table holds 150,000 to 180,000 clones, roughly 84% found once. The source material was peripheral blood. These receptors all stem from a man aged 55 to 70 with COVID-19, enrolled during active disease. CDR3s include the opening cysteine and the closing phenylalanine or tryptophan.

CDR3aa | j_gene | v_gene
CASSPGQGSGQPQHF | TRBJ1-5 | TRBV9
CASSLGTSGEQFF | TRBJ2-1 | TRBV11-2
CASSLGGSGANVLTF | TRBJ2-6 | TRBV7-2
CASSPGLQGLSSPLHF | TRBJ1-6 | TRBV11-2
CATSDPREASYEQYF | TRBJ2-7 | TRBV24-1
CASSYPGQGIHSYEQYF | TRBJ2-7 | TRBV6-2/TRBV6-3
CATSDGYGGSNQPQHF | TRBJ1-5 | TRBV24-1
CASSQSFGQGYEQYF | TRBJ2-7 | TRBV3-1/TRBV3-2
CASSQEGGTGANVLTF | TRBJ2-6 | TRBV4-3
CASSWRGVNTGELFF | TRBJ2-2 | TRBV5-8
CATSRDRDREYEQYF | TRBJ2-7 | TRBV15
CASSEYREYTEAFF | TRBJ1-1 | TRBV9
CASSPGQGVSEAFF | TRBJ1-1 | TRBV28
CASSYSGGNSNQPQHF | TRBJ1-5 | TRBV6-5
CASSPRRDGNEQFF | TRBJ2-1 | TRBV18
CASSSSGATEAFF | TRBJ1-1 | TRBV6-6
CASSPGGSFGYGYTF | TRBJ1-2 | TRBV9
CSASRQGNNQPQHF | TRBJ1-5 | TRBV20-1
CASSHSRGPDTQYF | TRBJ2-3 | TRBV3-1/TRBV3-2
CASSPVTGGDTEAFF | TRBJ1-1 | TRBV6-5
CASSSVVALHF | TRBJ1-6 | TRBV7-2
CATSDASSGFYEQYF | TRBJ2-7 | TRBV24-1
CASSLARENSPLHF | TRBJ1-6 | TRBV11-1
CASTQDRSNQPQHF | TRBJ1-5 | TRBV2
CASSKEGRGRFGANVLTF | TRBJ2-6 | TRBV21-1
CASSPPGGGQETQYF | TRBJ2-5 | TRBV18
CASSLPQGNEKLFF | TRBJ1-4 | TRBV28
CASSLREGGEAFF | TRBJ1-1 | TRBV12-3/TRBV12-4
CASSQEGGAGTEAFF | TRBJ1-1 | TRBV4-1
CASSQTGAEVYGYTF | TRBJ1-2 | TRBV6-6
CASRLDTREQPQHF | TRBJ1-5 | TRBV6-6
CTSRRQGRTNEKLFF | TRBJ1-4 | TRBV1
CAISEVLAGGSNEQFF | TRBJ2-1 | TRBV10-3
CASSEGGNQPQHF | TRBJ1-5 | TRBV28
CASSPTGGIYEQYF | TRBJ2-7 | TRBV6-5
CASSLAVQDGYTF | TRBJ1-2 | TRBV7-2
CASSEQGYTEAFF | TRBJ1-1 | TRBV2
CASSLALAGGRFF | TRBJ2-1 | TRBV7-2
CASSTPLGDTGELFF | TRBJ2-2 | TRBV9
CASSYSNREYEQYF | TRBJ2-7 | TRBV6-5
CASSPQGSNSPLHF | TRBJ1-6 | TRBV18
CASSAGQGFQPQHF | TRBJ1-5 | TRBV9
CASSSWDRGNIQYF | TRBJ2-4 | TRBV7-9
CASSLDPSVINEQFF | TRBJ2-1 | TRBV9